This passage covers 25 T cell receptor beta chains from one sample sequenced in a study of OX40 agonist ivuxolimab in advanced cancers. Generated by immunoSEQ multiplex PCR, the TCRdb table keeps only in-frame clones and is missing some. The sample gives approximately 69,000 clones, about four fifths of which show up once; roughly 2.4% is in the top ten. Sample: CD4+ or CD8+ T cells sorted from blood, taken in a trial of the OX40 agonist ivuxolimab. These receptors were taken from an adult with an advanced solid tumor such as melanoma, head and neck, liver or kidney cancer.

This rearrangement joins TRBV7-3 to TRBJ1-5; D gene uncertain. The V end was cut by 5 bases, the J end by 3 bases, with 8 bases between. The germline gives CDR1 SGHTA, CDR2 FQGTGA. The length of the CDR3 is 13 residues. The CDR3 protein is CASSPGANQPQHF. The CDR3, as DNA: TGTGCCAGCAGCCCAGGAGCCAATCAGCCCCAGCATTTT.

J is TRBJ2-6 and V is TRBV13; 7 nucleotides agree with TRBD1. The J segment lost 2 bases and the V segment lost 5 bases, leaving 3 bases of the junction unmatched. The CDR3 totals 15 residues. The germline V gene encodes CDR1 PRHDT and CDR2 FYEKMQ (reference sequence). CDR3 amino acids: CASSVRGTGANVLTF. The CDR3, as DNA: TGTGCCAGCAGCGTCAGGGGGACTGGGGCCAACGTCCTGACTTTC.

This clone has a single count. The rearrangement uses TRBV6-1 and TRBJ1-4; D unclear. CDR3 length: 15 amino acids. Germline loops: CDR1 MNHNS, CDR2 SASEGT. The ends were cut back, 2 bases at V and 5 bases at J, with 12 bases in the middle. CDR3 in DNA: TGTGCCAGCAGTGAACAGAACGGCGAAAATGAAAAACTGTTTTTT. Translating gives CASSEQNGENEKLFF.

This clone appeared once. V and J are TRBV6-1 and TRBJ1-2, with D perhaps TRBD1 (6 bases). Trimming took 0 bases from V and 5 from J, leaving 10 bases between them. CDR3 length: 14 residues. Germline V gene lookup returns CDR1 MNHNS and CDR2 SASEGT. Written as DNA, the CDR3 is TGTGCCAGCAGTGAAGCGACGACAGGATATGGCTACACCTTC. Translated: CASSEATTGYGYTF.

In this sample, this clone turned up once. The gene calls are TRBV19 and TRBJ2-2, with D possibly called TRBD1 or TRBD2 (6 bases each). V was cut by 3 bases and J by 4 bases, with 18 bases left in between. The CDR3 length is 17 residues. In germline, CDR1 is LNHDA, CDR2 SQIVND (reference sequence). The CDR3 nucleotides are TGTGCCAGTAGTATCCCGAGGGGGGAGGTGGGCACCGGGGAGCTGTTTTTT. Its protein product is CASSIPRGEVGTGELFF.

This chain links TRBV10-1 with TRBJ2-7, with D possibly being TRBD2 (5 bases). V was clipped by 9 bases and J by 4 bases, with 25 bases between them. From germline, CDR1 is WNHNN and CDR2 SYGVQD (reference sequence). There are 16 residues in the CDR3. CDR3 nucleotides: TGCGCCAGTCCGGGTCGCGAGCGGATCCGCAGGTACGAGCAGTACTTC. This translates into CASPGRERIRRYEQYF.

The CDR3 DNA follows: TGTGCCAGTAGTGGACTAGCGGGAGCCACCTACGAGCAGTACTTC. This sequence encodes CASSGLAGATYEQYF. The V gene is TRBV19, the J gene TRBJ2-7; 13 bases agree with TRBD2. V shed 5 bases, J shed 2 bases, and the junction held 3 bases outside the gene matches. Germline CDR1 is LNHDA and CDR2 is SQIVND (reference sequence). The CDR3 length is 15 residues.

DNA of the CDR3: TGTGCCAGCAGCACCGGGAACGGTGGCTACACCTTC. Translation gives CASSTGNGGYTF. The V call is TRBV5-5, the J call TRBJ1-2; D uncertain. The CDR3 has 12 amino acids. The V gene lost 4 bases and the J gene lost 7 bases, with 11 bases spanning the gap. Germline V gives CDR1 SGHKS, CDR2 YYEKEE (reference sequence).

Turning to this clone: Other DNA sequences within the sample encode an identical CDR3. V is TRBV19 and J is TRBJ1-1; a weak D match, TRBD1 (5 bases). Looked up from germline, CDR1 is LNHDA and CDR2 is SQIVND (reference sequence). V was clipped by 9 bases and J by 1 base, with 12 bases between them. The CDR3 totals 13 residues. Written as DNA, the CDR3 is TGTGCCAGCCAGCTGGGGGGGAACACTGAAGCTTTCTTT. Protein sequence: CASQLGGNTEAFF.

The chain recombines TRBV5-1 with TRBJ2-5; 8 positions match TRBD1. CDR1 is SGHRS and CDR2 is YFSETQ in the germline V gene. J was trimmed by 5 bases and V by 4 bases; bases with no gene match: 7. The CDR3 consists of 14 residues. In DNA, the CDR3 is TGCGCCAGCAGCATGGCAGGGGGCACGGAGACCCAGTACTTC. Protein product: CASSMAGGTETQYF.

This clone appeared a single time. J is TRBJ2-3 and V is TRBV10-3; TRBD2 agrees at 13 bases. Germline CDR1 reads ENHRY; CDR2 reads SYGVKD. The CDR3 length is 16 residues. The V gene end was trimmed by 2 bases and the J gene end by 2 bases; junction bases not matched to a gene: 1. CDR3 DNA: TGTGCCATCAGTGAGGGACTAGCGGGGGTCACAGATACGCAGTATTTT. Translated: CAISEGLAGVTDTQYF.

This chain joins TRBV18 and TRBJ2-1; D could derive from TRBD1 or TRBD2 (6 bases each). Germline CDR1 KGHSH, CDR2 LQKENI. Trimming pared 1 base from V and 8 bases from J, leaving 18 bases between. There are 16 residues in the CDR3. The CDR3 loop reads CASSPLIESGGDEQFF. CDR3 DNA sequence: TGTGCCAGCTCACCACTCATCGAGTCCGGGGGCGATGAGCAGTTCTTC.

The table lists this clone with a few counts. DNA of the CDR3: TGTGCCAGCCAGGGGTTAGCCAAAAACATTCAGTACTTC. This translates into CASQGLAKNIQYF. The rearrangement uses TRBV2 and TRBJ2-4, with D possibly matching TRBD1 (6 bases). Germline CDR1 is SNHLY and CDR2 is FYNNEI. The CDR3 length is 13 residues. The germline V and J ends were trimmed by 8 bases and 0 bases, with 8 bases remaining between them.

J is TRBJ2-1 and V is TRBV7-2, with TRBD1 matching 7 bases. The J segment lost 0 bases and the V segment lost 4 bases, leaving 3 bases of the junction unmatched. This CDR3 contains 15 residues. Germline assignment: CDR1 SGHTA and CDR2 FQGNSA. The CDR3 is CASSSAGGSYNEQFF. CDR3 nucleotide sequence: TGTGCCAGCAGCTCTGCAGGGGGCTCCTACAATGAGCAGTTCTTC. The full variable domain, rest sourced from reference TRBV7-2 and TRBJ2-1, is GAGVSQSPSNKVTEKGKDVELRCDPISGHTALYWYRQSLGQGLEFLIYFQGNSAPDKSGLPSDRFSAERTGGSVSTLTIQRTQQEDSAVYLCASSSAGGSYNEQFFGPGTRLTVL.

The chain is built from TRBV4-1 and TRBJ1-4, with 7 bases that match TRBD1. V was pared by 3 bases and J by 3 bases, with 13 bases of the junction left unmatched. The CDR3 is 18 amino acids. The V gene's germline CDR1 is MGHRA and CDR2 YSYEKL. The CDR3 DNA is TGCGCCAGCAGCCACACCCGGGGGGGACAGAGGGCTAATGAAAAACTGTTTTTT. Protein sequence: CASSHTRGGQRANEKLFF.

The rearrangement links TRBV7-2 to TRBJ2-7; 10 bases line up with TRBD1. This CDR3 contains 15 residues. V was clipped by 5 bases and J by 0 bases; unmatched bases: 4. CDR1 is SGHTA, CDR2 FQGNSA, per germline. The CDR3 protein is CASSRQGATSYEQYF. In DNA form, the CDR3 reads TGTGCCAGCAGCCGACAGGGGGCGACCTCCTACGAGCAGTACTTC.

The chain links TRBV5-1 to TRBJ1-2, with D maybe TRBD1 (6 bases). The CDR3 runs 15 residues. Trimming cost V 0 bases and J 7 bases, with 16 bases left between them. CDR1 SGHRS and CDR2 YFSETQ come from the germline V gene. The CDR3 nucleotides are TGCGCCAGCAGCTTGGACGGGGGCGGTGGTCGTGGCTACACCTTC. Protein product: CASSLDGGGGRGYTF. The variable domain in full, completed from reference TRBV5-1 and TRBJ1-2, reads KAGVTQTPRYLIKTRGQQVTLSCSPISGHRSVSWYQQTPGQGLQFLFEYFSETQRNKGNFPGRFSGRQFSNSRSEMNVSTLELGDSALYLCASSLDGGGGRGYTFGSGTRLTVV.

The rearrangement joins TRBV21-1 to TRBJ2-7. TRBV21-1 is assigned pseudogene status. CDR3 length: 15 amino acids. CDR3 in amino acids: CASSKAQCRVHEQYF. The DNA for the CDR3 is TGTGCCAGCAGCAAAGCGCAATGTAGGGTCCACGAGCAGTACTTC.

The chain is built from TRBV5-1 and TRBJ2-7; no firm D call. The CDR3 has 15 amino acids. From germline, CDR1 is SGHRS and CDR2 YFSETQ. Trimming left V 4 bases short and J 5 bases short, with 19 bases between. CDR3 bases: TGCGCCAGCAGCCCGGGCTTGTTAACTCAGAACGAGCAGTACTTC. This encodes CASSPGLLTQNEQYF.

The chain has TRBV25-1 and TRBJ2-1; perhaps D is TRBD1 or TRBD2 (5 bases each). Trimming took 8 bases from V and 6 from J, leaving 11 bases between them. This CDR3 is built from 12 residues. Germline V gene data show CDR1 as MGHDK and CDR2 as SYGVNS. This chain's CDR3 is CASAGDLNEQFF. The CDR3 region has the DNA TGTGCCAGCGCCGGGGACCTCAATGAGCAGTTCTTC.

The genes are TRBV29-1 and TRBJ2-5, with TRBD2 matching 8 bases. J gave up 5 bases and V 4 bases, and 3 bases lay outside the gene matches. The CDR3 extends over 12 amino acids. Looked up from germline, CDR1 is SQVTM and CDR2 is ANQGSEA. The CDR3, as DNA: TGCAGCGTTGGCGGGGGGAGGGAGACCCAGTACTTC. Amino acids: CSVGGGRETQYF.

This clone was detected once. The chain has TRBV5-1 and TRBJ2-7; perhaps TRBD1 as D (5 bases). Trimming took 0 bases from V and 5 from J, leaving 9 bases between them. Germline lookup yields CDR1 SGHRS and CDR2 YFSETQ. CDR3 size: 13 residues. The chain's CDR3 is CASSLGQTNEQYF. In nucleotides, the CDR3 is TGCGCCAGCAGCTTGGGACAGACAAACGAGCAGTACTTC. The whole variable domain, remainder taken from reference TRBV5-1 and TRBJ2-7, is KAGVTQTPRYLIKTRGQQVTLSCSPISGHRSVSWYQQTPGQGLQFLFEYFSETQRNKGNFPGRFSGRQFSNSRSEMNVSTLELGDSALYLCASSLGQTNEQYFGPGTRLTVT.

The chain carries TRBV5-4 and TRBJ2-3; tentative D call: TRBD1 (5 bases). V was shortened by 6 bases and J by 1 base, with 12 bases between the two germline ends. CDR3 length: 14 amino acids. The germline CDR1 and CDR2 sequences are SGHNT and YYREEE (reference sequence). The CDR3 bases are TGTGCCAGCAAAGGGGCTGTGGGCACAGATACGCAGTATTTT. Protein: CASKGAVGTDTQYF.

The rearrangement uses TRBV27 and TRBJ2-7, with TRBD2 as a possible D gene (6 bases). Germline CDR1 MNHEY, CDR2 SMNVEV (reference sequence). V lost 6 bases to trimming and J lost 5 bases, with 17 bases between them. The CDR3 covers 14 residues. CDR3 loop: CASSLGLPRDEQYF. CDR3 DNA sequence: TGTGCCAGCAGCTTGGGACTGCCTAGGGACGAGCAGTACTTC.

The V call is TRBV5-1, the J call TRBJ2-5; 9 bases are shared with TRBD1. CDR1 is SGHRS, CDR2 YFSETQ, per germline. The V gene end was trimmed by 4 bases and the J gene end by 4 bases; junction bases not matched to a gene: 5. There are 14 residues in the CDR3. The CDR3 DNA reads TGCGCCAGCAGCCGGGACAGGGAGAGAGAGACCCAGTACTTC. It yields the protein CASSRDRERETQYF.